This passage covers 3 T cell receptor beta chains from one sample sequenced in a study of T cell responses to AZD1222 COVID-19 vaccine. The assay was immunoSEQ multiplex PCR, and TCRdb's table has in-frame clones only and misses some. Of fewer than 200,000 clones in the sample, roughly nine tenths were seen once. The sample here was peripheral blood, taken on day 0 of AZD1222 vaccination. All receptors derive from an adult in good health.

The chain is built from TRBV7-2 and TRBJ1-5; TRBD1 matches 10 bases. Germline V gene sequence: CDR1 SGHTA, CDR2 FQGNSA. This CDR3 spans 14 amino acids. V lost 6 bases, J lost 7 bases, and 6 bases stayed unmatched. CDR3 loop: CASSSKGQGQPQHF. As DNA, the CDR3 is TGTGCCAGCAGTTCAAAGGGACAGGGGCAGCCCCAGCATTTT.

This chain links TRBV9 with TRBJ2-1; D remains ambiguous. The CDR3 extends over 15 amino acids. The V and J ends lost 6 bases and 0 bases respectively, with 13 bases between them. The germline gives CDR1 SGDLS, CDR2 YYNGEE. CDR3 residues: CASNREASSYNEQFF. The CDR3 DNA is TGTGCCAGCAACCGAGAAGCCAGCTCCTACAATGAGCAGTTCTTC. The whole variable domain, filled in from reference TRBV9 and TRBJ2-1, reads DSGVTQTPKHLITATGQRVTLRCSPRSGDLSVYWYQQSLDQGLQFLIQYYNGEERAKGNILERFSAQQFPDLHSELNLSSLELGDSALYFCASNREASSYNEQFFGPGTRLTVL.

J is TRBJ1-2 and V is TRBV7-2; D is ambiguous. The germline V gene has CDR1 SGHTA and CDR2 FQGNSA. Trimming pared 4 bases from V and 6 bases from J, leaving 6 bases between. CDR3 size: 11 residues. DNA of the CDR3: TGTGCCAGCAGCTCTACAGATGGCTACACCTTC. Its translation: CASSSTDGYTF.